Below are 5 T cell receptor beta chains sequenced from a single sample in a study of cytomegalovirus exposure and HLA in healthy donors. The PCR employed 60 Vbeta primers together with 13 Jbeta primers. Sequencing used immunoSEQ multiplex PCR; TCRdb keeps in-frame clones, though not all of them. The data hold tens of thousands of clones, with roughly four fifths observed a single time. The sample comprised PBMCs. The receptors derive from a man in his 70s in good health and CMV-seronegative.

This chain's CDR3 is CASSFSTGLKSTNYGYTF. CDR3 in DNA: TGCGCCAGCAGCTTCTCGACAGGGTTAAAATCAACTAACTATGGCTACACCTTC. The chain is built from TRBV5-1 and TRBJ1-2; 7 positions match TRBD1. CDR1 is SGHRS and CDR2 is YFSETQ in the germline V gene. The CDR3 covers 18 residues. Losses at the gene ends were 2 bases for V and 0 bases for J; bases not matched to a gene: 13.

The V call is TRBV5-8, the J call TRBJ2-7, with a weak D call TRBD1 (5 bases). CDR3 size: 15 residues. Trimming removed 4 bases from V and 5 bases from J, with 19 bases in between. Germline CDR1 reads SGHTS; CDR2 reads YDEGEE. The CDR3 DNA reads as TGTGCCAGCAGCGCCCACAGGAACTCTCGGAACGAGCAGTACTTC. Encoded protein: CASSAHRNSRNEQYF.

V usage is TRBV18 and J usage is TRBJ2-7; D possibly corresponds to TRBD1 (5 bases). Trimming shortened V by 6 bases and J by 2 bases, and 17 bases separated the two germline ends. The germline gives CDR1 KGHSH, CDR2 LQKENI. The CDR3 is 15 residues long. The CDR3 sequence is CASSRGADPTYEQYF. The CDR3 coding sequence is TGTGCCAGCTCCCGTGGGGCAGACCCTACCTACGAGCAGTACTTC.

V gene TRBV5-6 combines with J gene TRBJ2-1; TRBD2 matches 8 bases. CDR1 is SGHDT, CDR2 YYEEEE, per germline. J was trimmed by 6 bases and V by 2 bases; bases with no gene match: 7. The CDR3 extends over 15 amino acids. The CDR3 nucleotides are TGTGCCAGCAGCTTTTTGAGCGGGAGCAGCAATGAGCAGTTCTTC. Protein: CASSFLSGSSNEQFF.

The rearrangement joins TRBV6-6 to TRBJ2-7, with a possible D match to TRBD1 (7 bases). The germline V gene has CDR1 MNHNY and CDR2 SVGAGI (reference sequence). V shed 5 bases and J shed 0 bases, with 14 bases lying between them. The CDR3 totals 15 residues. CDR3 nucleotide sequence: TGTGCCAGCAGTACCCGGGGGACAGTCTCCTACGAGCAGTACTTC. It codes for CASSTRGTVSYEQYF.